This T cell receptor (beta chain) is drawn from a study of response to subunit inactivated influenza vaccine. This clonotype occurred a few times. One entry per CDR3 protein, called by TCRdb with MiXCR from the RT-PCR reads. The sample holds a few hundred thousand distinct CDR3 sequences; 12% are singletons and the top ten take more than 7%. This CDR3 has 15 amino acids. Germline values: CDR1 SGHTA, CDR2 FQGNSA. The J segment lost 4 bases and the V segment lost 5 bases, leaving 6 bases of the junction unmatched. This sequence joins TRBV7-2 and TRBJ2-7; 12 positions match TRBD2. Sequences were derived from non-naive T cells sorted from PBMCs, sampled 14 to 15 days before vaccination. This sequence was found in a man over 45 who received an inactivated influenza vaccine. The CDR3 loop is CASSGGTSGRYEQYF. The CDR3 region has the DNA TGTGCCAGCAGCGGAGGGACTAGCGGGCGTTACGAGCAGTACTTC.